This TCR beta chain appears in the sequencing data of a study of shared clonotypes between healthy human individuals. Study observations and caveats: The study found lower generation probabilities in non-shared clonotypes than in those shared by all four donors.

A deep-level run was used for the assay. Clones were sequenced by immunoSEQ multiplex PCR, and TCRdb holds only the in-frame ones, with some missing. Seen here are over a million clones, approximately 97% observed once, and the top ten hold 1% to 1.5%. Donors were Caucasian adults residing in Nashville, Tennessee, USA. As to this clone: Its specificity is unknown.

The CDR3 has 14 amino acids. V lost 3 bases and J 7 bases, leaving 13 bases between the germline ends. CDR1 and CDR2 (germline): SEHNR, FQNEAQ (reference sequence). The sample consisted of naive CD4+ T cells sorted from blood. The sample's subset: CD45RA+ positively selected. The TCR originated in a man aged 25 to 40 in good health. The J gene is TRBJ2-1, the V gene TRBV7-9; a weak D match, TRBD1 (5 bases). The CDR3 sequence: CASSFTDTRNEQFF. The CDR3 DNA follows: TGTGCCAGCAGCTTCACGGACACGAGGAATGAGCAGTTCTTC.